The 31 T cell receptor beta chains presented below share a single source sample, sequenced in a study of cytotoxic CD8 clonotypes in ibrutinib-treated CLL. Generated by immunoSEQ multiplex PCR, the TCRdb table keeps only in-frame clones and is missing some. The table has approximately 340,000 clones, 60% to 80% seen once. The source was PBMCs, collected after 36 months of ibrutinib treatment. These receptors all come from a human donor with chronic lymphocytic leukemia.

The chain is built from TRBV6-6 and TRBJ1-6; no firm D call. V lost 2 bases, J lost 9 bases, and 14 bases lay in between. The CDR3 contains 15 residues. Germline V CDR1 and CDR2: MNHNY, SVGAGI (reference sequence). CDR3 amino acids: CASSYQVQGRSPLHF. The CDR3 nucleotides are TGTGCCAGCAGTTACCAAGTTCAAGGGCGTTCACCCCTCCACTTT.

This chain uses TRBV9 with TRBJ2-1; D is possibly TRBD2 (6 bases). Trimming removed 4 bases from V and 7 bases from J, with 21 bases in between. The CDR3 has 16 residues. Looked up from germline, CDR1 is SGDLS and CDR2 is YYNGEE. The DNA of the CDR3 is TGTGCCAGCAGCCCCGCCCCCTACCGGAGGGATAATGAGCAGTTCTTC. It encodes CASSPAPYRRDNEQFF.

A single count supports this clone. The chain carries TRBV1 and TRBJ1-2; TRBD1 is the table's D call and was not checked against the DNA. TRBV1 is shown as a pseudogene. The CDR3 is 14 residues long. CDR3 in DNA: TGCACCAGCCCCCGGAGAGGGGGCTTCTATGGCTACACCTTC. As protein: CTSPRRGGFYGYTF.

The rearrangement links TRBV4-1 to TRBJ1-2, with D uncertain. CDR3 size: 18 residues. Trimming took off 0 bases at V and 0 bases at J, with 17 bases between the two ends. Germline loops: CDR1 MGHRA, CDR2 YSYEKL. In DNA, the CDR3 is TGCGCCAGCAGCCAAGATCATTGGCAGGACCTAGCTAACTATGGCTACACCTTC. Translating it yields CASSQDHWQDLANYGYTF.

V is TRBV13 and J is TRBJ2-2; D remains ambiguous. Germline V lookup: CDR1 PRHDT, CDR2 FYEKMQ (reference sequence). This CDR3 region has 14 residues. The ends were cut back, 3 bases at V and 4 bases at J, with 9 bases in the middle. CDR3 sequence: CASSFPAATGELFF. CDR3 nucleotides: TGTGCCAGCAGCTTCCCAGCTGCCACCGGGGAGCTGTTTTTT.

This clone has only one observation. V gene TRBV29-1 combines with J gene TRBJ2-7; D may be TRBD1 (5 bases). V lost 6 bases and J lost 3, with 21 bases in between. This CDR3 spans 15 amino acids. Germline V CDR1 and CDR2: SQVTM, ANQGSEA. The CDR3 region is CSVYSPGYSGYEQYF. The CDR3 DNA is TGCAGCGTCTACTCGCCAGGGTACTCGGGCTACGAGCAGTACTTC.

The chain recombines TRBV6-5 with TRBJ2-1; the D gene could be TRBD1 or TRBD2 (5 bases each). CDR1 MNHEY and CDR2 SVGAGI come from the germline V gene. The V end lost 2 bases, the J end lost 3 bases, and 11 bases lay between the germline ends. CDR3 length equals 15 residues. The CDR3 loop is CASSYGGTFYNEQFF. The CDR3 coding sequence is TGTGCCAGCAGTTACGGGGGTACTTTCTACAATGAGCAGTTCTTC.

This chain uses TRBV4-1 with TRBJ2-7, with 10 bases that match TRBD1. The CDR3 has 15 amino acids. Germline V CDR1 and CDR2: MGHRA, YSYEKL. J gave up 5 bases and V 4 bases, and 8 bases lay outside the gene matches. The CDR3 sequence: CASSRPGQGFHEQYF. Written as DNA, the CDR3 is TGCGCCAGCAGCCGCCCGGGACAGGGGTTCCACGAGCAGTACTTC.

J is TRBJ2-2 and V is TRBV14; TRBD2 agrees at 8 bases. The CDR3 consists of 20 residues. CDR1 SGHDN and CDR2 FVKESK come from the germline V gene. J gave up 2 bases and V 0 bases, and 14 bases lay outside the gene matches. Here the CDR3 DNA reads TGTGCCAGCAGCCAAGATCCAGCGGGAGTCATTTCCTTTAACACCGGGGAGCTGTTTTTT. Translating gives CASSQDPAGVISFNTGELFF.

The rearrangement joins TRBV5-1 to TRBJ2-1; D is perhaps TRBD1 or TRBD2 (5 bases each). The CDR3 sequence is 15 residues long. Germline-derived CDR1 and CDR2 are SGHRS and YFSETQ. The V and J ends lost 2 bases and 5 bases respectively, with 14 bases between them. CDR3 nucleotides: TGCGCCAGCAGCTTCCTGAGGGACGGGGACAATGAGCAGTTCTTC. Translating it yields CASSFLRDGDNEQFF. The entire variable domain, with the rest obtained from reference TRBV5-1 and TRBJ2-1, is as follows: KAGVTQTPRYLIKTRGQQVTLSCSPISGHRSVSWYQQTPGQGLQFLFEYFSETQRNKGNFPGRFSGRQFSNSRSEMNVSTLELGDSALYLCASSFLRDGDNEQFFGPGTRLTVL.

This clone has a handful of counts. The rearrangement links TRBV6-6 to TRBJ2-7; 9 nucleotides match TRBD2. Germline V CDR1 and CDR2: MNHNY, SVGAGI (reference sequence). Trimming removed 0 bases from V and 2 bases from J; junction bases left unmatched: 5. The CDR3 is made up of 16 amino acids. The CDR3 DNA reads TGTGCCAGCAGTTACTCAGGGACTAGCCCTCCCTACGAGCAGTACTTC. As protein: CASSYSGTSPPYEQYF.

The gene calls are TRBV27 and TRBJ2-2; 9 bases map to TRBD1. This CDR3 spans 17 amino acids. With 6 bases clipped from V and 4 bases from J, the junction kept 12 bases outside the gene matches. Germline-derived CDR1 and CDR2 are MNHEY and SMNVEV (reference sequence). The CDR3 reads CASSSTHRGLVTGELFF. The CDR3 nucleotides are TGTGCCAGCAGCTCTACTCACAGGGGGCTGGTCACCGGGGAGCTGTTTTTT.

The chain couples TRBV7-6 to TRBJ2-5; TRBD1 might be the D (6 bases). Germline CDR1 is SGHVS and CDR2 is FNYEAQ. Trimming stripped 2 bases from V and 4 bases from J, with 17 bases between. The CDR3 is made up of 16 amino acids. DNA of the CDR3: TGTGCCAGCAGCTTACTTTCCCAGGGGCGCGGAGAGACCCAGTACTTC. It specifies CASSLLSQGRGETQYF. Full variable domain (outside the CDR3, taken from reference TRBV7-6 and TRBJ2-5): GAGVSQSPRYKVTKRGQDVALRCDPISGHVSLYWYRQALGQGPEFLTYFNYEAQQDKSGLPNDRFSAERPEGSISTLTIQRTEQRDSAMYRCASSLLSQGRGETQYFGPGTRLLVL.

This sequence joins TRBV20-1 and TRBJ2-7; D call uncertain. V was trimmed by 2 bases and J by 12 bases, leaving 14 bases between them. Germline V gene data show CDR1 as DFQATT and CDR2 as SNEGSKA (reference sequence). The CDR3 is made up of 11 amino acids. CDR3 in DNA: TGCAGTGCTAGATCGGACCGCTCTTGGTACTTC. Its translation: CSARSDRSWYF.

This clone has only a few counts. The V gene is TRBV12-5, the J gene TRBJ2-2, with TRBD2 identical over 8 bases. V dropped 5 bases and J dropped 1; count of bases not matched to a gene: 12. Germline values: CDR1 LGHNT, CDR2 FRNRAP. CDR3 length: 18 residues. The CDR3 bases are TGTGCTAGTGGTAAACGAAGCTGGAGCGGGGGGAACACCGGGGAGCTGTTTTTT. This codes for CASGKRSWSGGNTGELFF.

V usage is TRBV10-2 and J usage is TRBJ2-5; TRBD2 matches at 7 bases. V lost 4 bases and J lost 5; bases outside the gene matches: 10. Germline-derived CDR1 and CDR2 are WSHSY and SAAADI. This CDR3 is 15 amino acids long. CDR3 loop: CASSAGGFGGETQYF. CDR3 in DNA: TGCGCCAGCAGTGCGGGAGGTTTCGGGGGGGAGACCCAGTACTTC.

The chain links TRBV7-6 to TRBJ2-6; 9 bases map to TRBD1. Looked up from germline, CDR1 is SGHVS and CDR2 is FNYEAQ. V lost 5 bases and J lost 2; bases outside the gene matches: 13. This CDR3 contains 19 residues. The CDR3 region is CASSPNWGQGPAGANVLTF. CDR3 in DNA: TGTGCCAGCAGCCCCAACTGGGGACAGGGTCCTGCTGGGGCCAACGTCCTGACTTTC.

A single count supports this clone. The chain is built from TRBV25-1 and TRBJ2-1, with TRBD2 matching over 8 bases. Unmatched junction bases numbered 11, after V lost 6 bases and J lost 4 bases. This CDR3 comprises 16 residues. Germline V CDR1 and CDR2: MGHDK, SYGVNS. The CDR3 DNA sequence: TGTGCCAGCAGCTACCCAACTGGCGGGGGGTACAATGAGCAGTTCTTC. This sequence encodes CASSYPTGGGYNEQFF. The variable domain in full, with the rest retrieved from reference TRBV25-1 and TRBJ2-1, is EADIYQTPRYLVIGTGKKITLECSQTMGHDKMYWYQQDPGMELHLIHYSYGVNSTEKGDLSSESTVSRIRTEHFPLTLESARPSHTSQYLCASSYPTGGGYNEQFFGPGTRLTVL.

DNA for the CDR3: TGTGCCAGCTCACCACTAGCGGGCCCCTACAATGAGCAGTTCTTC. It codes for CASSPLAGPYNEQFF. This sequence joins TRBV18 and TRBJ2-1; the match to TRBD2 covers 7 bases. V trimming: 1 base; J trimming: 2 bases; junction bases outside the gene matches: 2. The CDR3 contains 15 residues. The germline CDR1 and CDR2 sequences are KGHSH and LQKENI.

This clone was detected only a few times. V is TRBV7-9 and J is TRBJ1-5, with D hard to call. Germline V CDR1 and CDR2: SEHNR, FQNEAQ (reference sequence). The V end lost 4 bases, the J end lost 9 bases, and 10 bases lay between the germline ends. The CDR3 consists of 12 residues. The CDR3 DNA reads as TGTGCCAGCAGCTCAAGATCAGGGCCCCAGCATTTT. Its protein product is CASSSRSGPQHF.

The chain couples TRBV4-1 to TRBJ1-6; D is perhaps TRBD1 (5 bases). The germline V and J ends were trimmed by 0 bases and 8 bases, with 11 bases remaining between them. This CDR3 contains 15 residues. Germline V gives CDR1 MGHRA, CDR2 YSYEKL. The DNA for the CDR3 is TGCGCCAGCAGCCAAGATAAGGGGCGTGATTCACCCCTCCACTTT. It specifies CASSQDKGRDSPLHF.

The chain combines TRBV5-1 with TRBJ2-5, with D possibly matching TRBD2 (6 bases). Germline V gene lookup returns CDR1 SGHRS and CDR2 YFSETQ. The CDR3 covers 14 residues. V was trimmed by 1 base and J by 5 bases, leaving 12 bases between them. Here the CDR3 DNA reads TGCGCCAGCAGCTTGAGGGAGGATGGGGAGACCCAGTACTTC. This encodes CASSLREDGETQYF.

This clone was counted only a few times. This sequence joins TRBV4-2 and TRBJ1-2; unclear D gene. The CDR3 consists of 14 residues. The V end lost 7 bases, the J end lost 4 bases, and 16 bases lay between the germline ends. Germline values: CDR1 LGHNA, CDR2 YNFKEQ. The CDR3 nucleotides read TGTGCCAGCACCCCATATCAGGAGGGCTATGGCTACACCTTC. As protein: CASTPYQEGYGYTF.

This clone was seen once. The V gene is TRBV7-2, the J gene TRBJ2-7, with 8 nucleotides matching TRBD2. V was clipped by 6 bases and J by 6 bases; unmatched bases: 7. The CDR3 sequence is 13 residues long. The V gene's germline CDR1 is SGHTA and CDR2 FQGNSA. CDR3 bases: TGTGCCAGCAGTCGGCCCGGGACTAGCGAGCAGTACTTC. The encoded protein is CASSRPGTSEQYF.

The chain combines TRBV18 with TRBJ2-3; D perhaps matches TRBD1 (5 bases). The germline V and J ends were trimmed by 3 bases and 0 bases, with 19 bases remaining between them. The CDR3 runs 18 residues. The germline V gene encodes CDR1 KGHSH and CDR2 LQKENI. The CDR3 nucleotides read TGTGCCAGCTCACCGACGAGACAGTCGATATTTAGCACAGATACGCAGTATTTT. Amino acid sequence: CASSPTRQSIFSTDTQYF.

This clone was found a few times. Different DNA sequences within this sample yield the same CDR3. V and J are TRBV10-3 and TRBJ1-5; D remains ambiguous. The V end was cut by 3 bases, the J end by 4 bases, with 4 bases between. There are 12 residues in the CDR3. Per the germline V gene, CDR1 is ENHRY and CDR2 is SYGVKD. CDR3 in amino acids: CAISEGNQPQHF. The DNA for the CDR3 is TGTGCCATCAGTGAAGGGAATCAGCCCCAGCATTTT.

V is TRBV28 and J is TRBJ2-1; 12 bases align to TRBD2. Looked up from germline, CDR1 is MDHEN and CDR2 is SYDVKM. V lost 2 bases, J lost 3 bases, and 2 bases stayed unmatched. There are 16 residues in the CDR3. The CDR3 sequence: CASSLRTSGVYNEQFF. The CDR3 DNA follows: TGTGCCAGCAGTTTAAGGACTAGCGGGGTCTACAATGAGCAGTTCTTC.

This chain joins TRBV28 and TRBJ2-1; no clear D. V was trimmed by 9 bases and J by 9 bases, leaving 12 bases between them. Per the germline V gene, CDR1 is MDHEN and CDR2 is SYDVKM. CDR3 length: 11 amino acids. The CDR3 is CASSLTGEQFF. In DNA form, the CDR3 reads TGTGCCAGTTCTTTAACCGGTGAGCAGTTCTTC.

Regarding this clone: Given the absence of the conserved phenylalanine or tryptophan at the CDR3 end, a read error is likely. The rearrangement uses TRBV7-3 and TRBJ1-1; D unclear. Trimming left V 0 bases short and J 0 bases short, with 14 bases between. This CDR3 has 17 residues. From germline, CDR1 is SGHTA and CDR2 FQGTGA. CDR3 amino acids: CASSLTGPLRMNTEAFL. The CDR3 DNA reads as TGTGCCAGCAGCTTAACTGGACCGCTGAGAATGAACACTGAAGCTTTCCTT.

This clone was seen more than once but under ten times. This chain uses TRBV6-5 with TRBJ1-2, with D perhaps matching TRBD1 (6 bases). The CDR3 is made up of 14 amino acids. V was cut by 4 bases and J by 3 bases, with 12 bases left in between. CDR1 is MNHEY and CDR2 is SVGAGI in the germline V gene. The CDR3 reads CASSLATGYYGYTF. The CDR3 coding sequence is TGTGCCAGCAGTTTAGCTACAGGGTACTATGGCTACACCTTC.

This clone occurred once. J is TRBJ1-1 and V is TRBV6-5; unclear D gene. Per germline, CDR1 MNHEY and CDR2 SVGAGI. V was clipped by 6 bases and J by 5 bases, with 10 bases between them. The CDR3 is 12 amino acids. The CDR3 coding sequence is TGTGCCAGCAGCAATGGTGGGACTGAAGCTTTCTTT. Protein sequence: CASSNGGTEAFF.